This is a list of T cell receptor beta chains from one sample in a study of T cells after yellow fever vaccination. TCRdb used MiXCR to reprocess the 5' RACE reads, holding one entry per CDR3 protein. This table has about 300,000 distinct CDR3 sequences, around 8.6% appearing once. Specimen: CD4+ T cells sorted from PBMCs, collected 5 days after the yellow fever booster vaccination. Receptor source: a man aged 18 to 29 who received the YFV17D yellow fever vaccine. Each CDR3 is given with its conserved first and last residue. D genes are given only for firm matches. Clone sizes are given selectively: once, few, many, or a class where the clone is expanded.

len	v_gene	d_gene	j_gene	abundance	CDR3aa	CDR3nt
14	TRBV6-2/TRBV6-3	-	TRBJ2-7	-	CASTASGSLYEQYF	TGTGCCAGTACGGCGTCAGGGTCTTTGTACGAGCAGTACTTC
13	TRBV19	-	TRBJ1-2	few	CASSREANYGYTF	TGTGCCAGTAGCCGGGAAGCTAACTATGGCTACACCTTC
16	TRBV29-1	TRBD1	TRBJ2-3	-	CSVGLWPGQHTDTQYF	TGCAGCGTCGGTCTGTGGCCGGGACAGCACACAGATACGCAGTATTTT
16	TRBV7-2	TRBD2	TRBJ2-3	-	CASSLGPSGATDTQYF	TGTGCCAGCAGCTTAGGGCCTAGCGGGGCAACAGATACGCAGTATTTT
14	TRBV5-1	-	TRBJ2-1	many	CASSLGQAYNEQFF	TGCGCCAGCAGCTTGGGGCAGGCTTACAATGAGCAGTTCTTC
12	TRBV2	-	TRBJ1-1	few	CAGSVGNTEAFF	TGTGCCGGCTCGGTCGGGAACACTGAAGCTTTCTTT
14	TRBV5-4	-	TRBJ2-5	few	CASSGVAPQETQYF	TGTGCCAGCAGCGGGGTCGCACCGCAAGAGACCCAGTACTTC
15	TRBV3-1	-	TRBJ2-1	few	CASSQESLGRNEQFF	TGTGCCAGCAGCCAAGAATCCTTAGGCCGGAATGAGCAGTTCTTC
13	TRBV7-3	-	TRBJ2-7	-	CASSLLVSHEQYF	TGTGCCAGCAGCTTACTGGTTTCTCACGAGCAGTACTTC
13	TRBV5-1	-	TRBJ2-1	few	CASSLEGVHEQFF	TGCGCCAGCAGCTTGGAAGGGGTTCATGAGCAGTTCTTC
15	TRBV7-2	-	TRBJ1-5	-	CASSVGPHGNQPQHF	TGTGCCAGCAGCGTAGGCCCCCACGGGAATCAGCCCCAGCATTTT
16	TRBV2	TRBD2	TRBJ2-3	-	CASSRILAGGADTQYF	TGTGCCAGCAGTCGAATTCTAGCGGGGGGCGCAGATACGCAGTATTTT
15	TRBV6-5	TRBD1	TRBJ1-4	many	CASSRQDREYEKLFF	TGTGCCAGCAGTCGCCAGGACAGGGAGTATGAAAAACTGTTTTTT
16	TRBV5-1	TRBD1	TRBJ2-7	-	CASSFRRDRGPHEQYF	TGCGCCAGCAGCTTCCGCCGGGACAGGGGGCCCCACGAGCAGTACTTC
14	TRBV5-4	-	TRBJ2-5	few	CASSLGGTAETQYF	TGTGCCAGCAGCTTGGGTGGGACTGCGGAGACCCAGTACTTC
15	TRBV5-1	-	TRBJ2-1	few	CASSLPTSFSNEQFF	TGCGCCAGCAGCCTCCCTACTAGTTTCTCCAATGAGCAGTTCTTC
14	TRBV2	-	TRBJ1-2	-	CASSEVSGFYGYTF	TGTGCCAGCAGTGAAGTTTCAGGGTTCTATGGCTACACCTTC
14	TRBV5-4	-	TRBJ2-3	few	CASSLFMGEDTQYF	TGTGCCAGCAGCTTGTTTATGGGGGAGGATACGCAGTATTTT
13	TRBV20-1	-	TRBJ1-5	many	CSARDSGNQPQHF	TGCAGTGCTAGAGACAGCGGAAATCAGCCCCAGCATTTT
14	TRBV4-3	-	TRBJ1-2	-	CASSHSWVNYGYTF	TGCGCCAGCAGCCACTCCTGGGTTAACTATGGCTACACCTTC
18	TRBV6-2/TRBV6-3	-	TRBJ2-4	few	CASSYTGGWGSAKNIQYF	TGTGCCAGCAGTTACACCGGGGGATGGGGCTCAGCCAAAAACATTCAGTACTTC
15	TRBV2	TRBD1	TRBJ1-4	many	CASSSWTGTNEKLFF	TGTGCCAGCAGTAGTTGGACAGGGACCAATGAAAAACTGTTTTTT
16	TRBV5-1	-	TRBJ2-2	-	CASTPAGQANTGELFF	TGCGCCAGCACGCCGGCGGGCCAGGCGAACACCGGGGAGCTGTTTTTT
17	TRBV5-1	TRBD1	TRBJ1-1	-	CASSSLPGGYEGTEAFF	TGCGCCAGCAGCTCCCTGCCAGGGGGCTATGAGGGCACTGAAGCTTTCTTT
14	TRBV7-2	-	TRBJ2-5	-	CASSFGLGEETQYF	TGTGCCAGCAGCTTCGGGCTGGGGGAAGAGACCCAGTACTTC
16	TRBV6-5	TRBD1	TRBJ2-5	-	CASSYGTGMYQETQYF	TGTGCCAGCAGTTACGGGACAGGGATGTACCAAGAGACCCAGTACTTC
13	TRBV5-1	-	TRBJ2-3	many	CASSTEGSDTQYF	TGCGCCAGCAGCACTGAGGGATCAGATACGCAGTATTTT
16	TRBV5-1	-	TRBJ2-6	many	CASSPPRGSGANVLTF	TGCGCCAGCAGCCCTCCTAGGGGATCTGGGGCCAACGTCCTGACTTTC
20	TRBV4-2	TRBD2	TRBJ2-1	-	CASSPTPGLAGGSSYNEQFF	TGTGCCAGCAGCCCCACCCCGGGACTAGCGGGGGGAAGCTCCTACAATGAGCAGTTCTTC
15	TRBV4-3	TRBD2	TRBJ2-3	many	CASSLGLAGIDTQYF	TGCGCCAGCAGCCTGGGACTAGCGGGTATAGATACGCAGTATTTT
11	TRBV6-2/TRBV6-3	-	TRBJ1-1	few	CASSWGTQAFF	TGTGCCAGCAGTTGGGGCACCCAAGCTTTCTTT
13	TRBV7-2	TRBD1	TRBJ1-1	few	CASSRMAGGEAFF	TGTGCCAGCAGCCGGATGGCAGGGGGCGAAGCTTTCTTT
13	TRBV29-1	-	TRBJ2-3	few	CSVNVGVTDTQYF	TGCAGCGTCAACGTGGGGGTCACAGATACGCAGTATTTT
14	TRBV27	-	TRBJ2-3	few	CASSARTLEDTQYF	TGTGCCAGCAGTGCTCGGACCTTGGAAGATACGCAGTATTTT
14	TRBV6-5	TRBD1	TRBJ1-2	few	CASSYRTGGNGYTF	TGTGCCAGCAGTTACCGGACAGGGGGAAATGGCTACACCTTC
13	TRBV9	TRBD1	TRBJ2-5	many	CASSPRQGETQYF	TGTGCCAGCAGCCCCAGACAGGGTGAGACCCAGTACTTC
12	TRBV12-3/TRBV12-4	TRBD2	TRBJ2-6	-	CASRTGGYVLTF	TGTGCCAGCAGAACGGGGGGGTACGTCCTGACTTTC
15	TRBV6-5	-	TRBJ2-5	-	CASRPMQVSMETQYF	TGTGCCAGCAGGCCCATGCAAGTCTCTATGGAGACCCAGTACTTC
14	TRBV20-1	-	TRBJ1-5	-	CSARQSMGNQPQHF	TGCAGTGCTAGACAGAGTATGGGGAATCAGCCCCAGCATTTT
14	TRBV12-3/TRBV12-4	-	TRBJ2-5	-	CASSSVPYQETQYF	TGTGCCAGCAGTTCGGTCCCGTACCAAGAGACCCAGTACTTC
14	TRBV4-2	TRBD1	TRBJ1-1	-	CASSDRGAGTEAFF	TGTGCCAGCAGCGACAGGGGAGCCGGCACTGAAGCTTTCTTT
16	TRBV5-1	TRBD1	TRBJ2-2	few	CASSYTGTGNTGELFF	TGCGCCAGCAGTTATACCGGGACAGGTAACACCGGGGAGCTGTTTTTT
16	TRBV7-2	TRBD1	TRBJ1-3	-	CASSLAGRGAGNTIYF	TGTGCCAGCAGCTTGGCGGGCAGGGGGGCTGGAAACACCATATATTTT
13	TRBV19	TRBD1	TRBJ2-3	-	CASSKRTGLAEYF	TGTGCCAGTAGTAAAAGGACAGGGCTGGCGGAGTATTTT